This section outlines one T cell receptor beta chain sequence together with its context. What it recognizes is unknown. This sample stems from a study of cytomegalovirus exposure and HLA in healthy donors. PCR used 60 Vbeta primers and 13 Jbeta primers. Only in-frame clones appear in the TCRdb table, and some are missing; sequencing was by immunoSEQ multiplex PCR. This listing includes tens of thousands of clones. V shed 8 bases and J 6 bases; nucleotides not matched to a gene: 9. The germline gives CDR1 WNHNN, CDR2 SYGVQD (reference sequence). This CDR3 is built from 14 residues. Whole-study results and caveats: Rarity marked most TCR sequences, yet some public TCRs occurred in many donors. In vitro work confirmed that three CMV-associated chains recognize CMV antigens.

This chain joins TRBV10-1 and TRBJ2-1; the match to TRBD2 covers 8 bases. The source is a male donor in good health and CMV-seropositive. Material for sequencing was PBMCs. Here the CDR3 reads CASRSAGAVNEQFF. CDR3 DNA sequence: TGCGCCAGCCGGTCAGCGGGAGCTGTCAATGAGCAGTTCTTC.